These T cell receptor beta chains were read from a single sample in a study of blood T cell repertoires in COVID-19. Repertoires were generated with immunoSEQ multiplex PCR, while TCRdb's copy carries only in-frame clones and drops some. The table lists tens of thousands of clones, around 90% of them singletons. Sequencing was performed on peripheral blood. The receptors originated from a man aged 18 to 29 with COVID-19, enrolled during active disease. CDR3s include the opening cysteine and the closing phenylalanine or tryptophan. Each record gives: V gene, D gene, clone size, J gene, CDR3 DNA, CDR3 protein. The D gene is left open where the match is weak. Not all rows give a size; the values are once, few, many and, for expanded clones, a class.

TRBV27	NA	NA	TRBJ1-2	TGTGCCAGCAGACTGGTAGGGAGCAATGGCTACACCTTC	CASRLVGSNGYTF
TRBV11-2	TRBD2	NA	TRBJ2-7	TGTGCCAGCAGCTTAGAGGGTAGCGGGAGCTACGAGCAGTACTTC	CASSLEGSGSYEQYF
TRBV11-2	TRBD2	NA	TRBJ2-7	TGTGCCAGCAGCCGAAGACTAGCGGTATCCTACGAGCAGTACTTC	CASSRRLAVSYEQYF
TRBV11-2	NA	NA	TRBJ1-5	TGTGCCAGCAGCTTAGATCGGGGAAGGGCCAACAATCAGCCCCAGCATTTT	CASSLDRGRANNQPQHF
TRBV20-1	NA	NA	TRBJ2-1	TGCAGTGCTAGTTCCCTCCACAATGAGCAGTTCTTC	CSASSLHNEQFF
TRBV6-4	TRBD1	NA	TRBJ1-3	TGTGCCAGCAGTGAGGACAGGTGGGGGCTTGGAAACACCATATATTTT	CASSEDRWGLGNTIYF
TRBV5-4	TRBD2	NA	TRBJ2-5	TGTGCCAGCAGCGGCGGACTAGAATGGGCCGAGACCCAGTACTTC	CASSGGLEWAETQYF
TRBV30	NA	NA	TRBJ1-5	TGTGCCTGGAGTGCCCAAGCGTCCTGGGGGACTAATAGCAATCAGCCCCAGCATTTT	CAWSAQASWGTNSNQPQHF
TRBV5-1	NA	NA	TRBJ2-5	TGCGCCAGCAGCACACGGGGAGGAGAGACCCAGTACTTC	CASSTRGGETQYF
TRBV5-1	NA	NA	TRBJ1-6	TGCGCCAGCGGGCTGGACAGATCGAATTCACCCCTCCACTTT	CASGLDRSNSPLHF
TRBV12-5	NA	few	TRBJ1-1	TGTGCTAGTGCTCCTTACATGGGCGACAGGAAGGGAACTGAAGCTTTCTTT	CASAPYMGDRKGTEAFF
TRBV3-1/TRBV3-2	NA	NA	TRBJ2-1	TGTGCCAGCAGCCTTAACCGCAGGGCGCGCGGGGATGAGCAGTTCTTC	CASSLNRRARGDEQFF
TRBV12-3/TRBV12-4	NA	NA	TRBJ2-1	TGTGCCAGCATGCTAGCGCGTAACAATGAGCAGTTCTTC	CASMLARNNEQFF
TRBV27	TRBD2	few	TRBJ2-2	TGTGCCAGCAGTTCGCCCGGACTAGTCGGGACCGGGGAGCTGTTTTTT	CASSSPGLVGTGELFF
TRBV29-1	NA	few	TRBJ1-1	TGCAGCGCCGACCCTCGCGGGACTGAAGCTTTCTTT	CSADPRGTEAFF